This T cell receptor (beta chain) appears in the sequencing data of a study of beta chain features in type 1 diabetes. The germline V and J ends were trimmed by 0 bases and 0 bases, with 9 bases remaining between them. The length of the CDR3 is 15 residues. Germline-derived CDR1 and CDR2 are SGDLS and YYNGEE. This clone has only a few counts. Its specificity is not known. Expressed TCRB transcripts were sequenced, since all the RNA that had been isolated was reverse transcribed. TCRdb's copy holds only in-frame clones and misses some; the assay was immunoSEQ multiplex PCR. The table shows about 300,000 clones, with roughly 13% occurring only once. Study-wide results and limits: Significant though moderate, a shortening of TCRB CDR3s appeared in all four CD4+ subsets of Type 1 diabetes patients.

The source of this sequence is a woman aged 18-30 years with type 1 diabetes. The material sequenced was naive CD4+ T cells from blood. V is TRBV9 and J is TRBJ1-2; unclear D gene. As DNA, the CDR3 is TGTGCCAGCAGCGTAGGATCGGGAACTAACTATGGCTACACCTTC. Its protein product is CASSVGSGTNYGYTF.